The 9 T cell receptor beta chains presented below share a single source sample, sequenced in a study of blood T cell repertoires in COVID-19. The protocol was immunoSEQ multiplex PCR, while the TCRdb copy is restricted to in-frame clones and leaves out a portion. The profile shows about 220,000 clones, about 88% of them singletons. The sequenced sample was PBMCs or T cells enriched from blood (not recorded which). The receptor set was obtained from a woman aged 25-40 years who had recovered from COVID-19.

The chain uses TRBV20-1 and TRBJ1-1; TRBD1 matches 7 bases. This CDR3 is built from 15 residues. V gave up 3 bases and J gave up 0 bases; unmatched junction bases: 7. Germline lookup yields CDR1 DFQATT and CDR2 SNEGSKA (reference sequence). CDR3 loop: CSASTGQEMNTEAFF. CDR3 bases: TGCAGTGCTAGTACCGGACAGGAGATGAACACTGAAGCTTTCTTT.

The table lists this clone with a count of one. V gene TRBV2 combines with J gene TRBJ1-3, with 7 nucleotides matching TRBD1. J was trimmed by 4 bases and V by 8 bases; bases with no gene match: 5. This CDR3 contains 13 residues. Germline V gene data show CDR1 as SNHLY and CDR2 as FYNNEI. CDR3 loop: CASDGGGGNTIYF. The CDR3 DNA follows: TGTGCCAGCGACGGAGGGGGCGGAAACACCATATATTTT.

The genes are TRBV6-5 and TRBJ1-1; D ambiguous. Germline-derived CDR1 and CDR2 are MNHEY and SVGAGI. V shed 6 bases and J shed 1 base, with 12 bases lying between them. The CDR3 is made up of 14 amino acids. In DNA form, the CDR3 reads TGTGCCAGCAGCTTGGGAGGAGGGAACACTGAAGCTTTCTTT. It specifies CASSLGGGNTEAFF.

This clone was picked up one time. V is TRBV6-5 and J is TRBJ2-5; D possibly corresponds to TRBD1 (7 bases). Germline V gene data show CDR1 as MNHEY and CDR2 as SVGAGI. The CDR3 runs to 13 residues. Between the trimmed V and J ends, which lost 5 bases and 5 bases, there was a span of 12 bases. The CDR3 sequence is CASSRQGLETQYF. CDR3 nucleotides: TGTGCCAGCAGTCGACAGGGACTGGAGACCCAGTACTTC.

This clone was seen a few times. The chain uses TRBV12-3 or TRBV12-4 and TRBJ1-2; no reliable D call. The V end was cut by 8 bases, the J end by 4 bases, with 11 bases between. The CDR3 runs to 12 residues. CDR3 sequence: CASWSRSYGYTF. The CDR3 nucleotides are TGTGCCAGCTGGTCGCGGAGCTATGGCTACACCTTC.

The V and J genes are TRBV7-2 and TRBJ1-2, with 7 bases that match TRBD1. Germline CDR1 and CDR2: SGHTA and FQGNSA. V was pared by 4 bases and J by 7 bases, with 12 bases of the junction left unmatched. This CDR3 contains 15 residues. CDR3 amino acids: CASSYETQGSRGYTF. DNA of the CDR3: TGTGCCAGCAGCTACGAGACACAGGGGTCGCGTGGCTACACCTTC.

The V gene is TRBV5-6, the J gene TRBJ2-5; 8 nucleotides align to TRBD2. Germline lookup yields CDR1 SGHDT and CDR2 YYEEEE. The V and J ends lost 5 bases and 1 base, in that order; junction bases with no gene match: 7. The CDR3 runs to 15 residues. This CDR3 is CASSLAGRLQETQYF. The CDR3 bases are TGTGCCAGCAGTTTAGCGGGGCGTCTCCAAGAGACCCAGTACTTC.

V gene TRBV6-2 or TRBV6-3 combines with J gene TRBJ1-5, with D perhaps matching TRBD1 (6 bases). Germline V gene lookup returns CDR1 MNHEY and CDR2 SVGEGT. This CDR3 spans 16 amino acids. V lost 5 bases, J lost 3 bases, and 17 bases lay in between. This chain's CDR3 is CASSPLSGTFNQPQHF. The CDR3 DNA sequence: TGTGCCAGCAGTCCACTGTCCGGGACATTCAATCAGCCCCAGCATTTT.

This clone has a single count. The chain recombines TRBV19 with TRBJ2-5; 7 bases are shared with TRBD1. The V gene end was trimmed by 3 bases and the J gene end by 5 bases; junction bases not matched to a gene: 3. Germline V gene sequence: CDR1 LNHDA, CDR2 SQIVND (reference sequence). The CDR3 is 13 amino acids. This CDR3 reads CASSIAQGETQYF. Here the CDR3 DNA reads TGTGCCAGTAGTATCGCACAGGGGGAGACCCAGTACTTC.